These 11 T cell receptor beta chains share one sample of origin, sequenced in a study of T cell changes during pregnancy in multiple sclerosis. Data came from immunoSEQ multiplex PCR; TCRdb stores just in-frame clones and leaves some out. The sample records 65,000 to 85,000 clones, 94% being singletons. Sample: CD4+ T cells from peripheral blood mononuclear cells, taken after pregnancy. The receptors come from a female donor with multiple sclerosis, enrolled in a pregnancy study.

The rearrangement links TRBV27 to TRBJ1-5; TRBD1 matches at 12 bases. The germline CDR1 and CDR2 sequences are MNHEY and SMNVEV (reference sequence). The V segment lost 2 bases and the J segment 7 bases; nucleotides outside the gene matches: 3. The CDR3 has 15 residues. The CDR3 nucleotides read TGTGCCAGCAGTTTAGGGACAGGGGGCGCCCAGCCCCAGCATTTT. This gives the protein CASSLGTGGAQPQHF.

The V and J genes are TRBV30 and TRBJ1-3; D unclear. CDR1 is GTSNPN, CDR2 SVGIG, per germline (reference sequence). This CDR3 has 12 amino acids. The ends were cut back, 2 bases at V and 4 bases at J, with 6 bases in the middle. Here the CDR3 DNA reads TGTGCCTGGAGTCCACAGGGAAACACCATATATTTT. Protein: CAWSPQGNTIYF.

The chain couples TRBV7-2 to TRBJ2-3, with 8 bases matching TRBD2. CDR1 and CDR2 from the germline V gene are SGHTA and FQGNSA. CDR3 length equals 14 residues. The trim removed 3 bases at V and 7 bases at J, leaving 6 bases unmatched. CDR3 bases: TGTGCCAGCAGCTTGGCGGGAGGAGGGAATACGCAGTATTTT. Encoded protein: CASSLAGGGNTQYF.

The table lists this clone with a count of one. J is TRBJ2-3 and V is TRBV13, with D perhaps matching TRBD2 (6 bases). The V gene's germline CDR1 is PRHDT and CDR2 FYEKMQ (reference sequence). Trimming shortened V by 5 bases and J by 0 bases, and 12 bases separated the two germline ends. The CDR3 covers 15 residues. The CDR3 coding sequence is TGTGCCAGCAGCCTCGTAGCGGTCAGCACAGATACGCAGTATTTT. Encoded protein: CASSLVAVSTDTQYF.

J is TRBJ2-1 and V is TRBV7-9; TRBD2 matches at 10 bases. V lost 1 base and J lost 3; bases outside the gene matches: 12. The length of the CDR3 is 19 residues. Germline assignment: CDR1 SEHNR and CDR2 FQNEAQ (reference sequence). The DNA for the CDR3 is TGTGCCAGCAGCTTAGTGTCGGGCCCCGGACTAGCGGTCTACAATGAGCAGTTCTTC. Residues: CASSLVSGPGLAVYNEQFF.

The rearrangement uses TRBV5-6 and TRBJ2-5; TRBD1 is a possible D gene (5 bases). V dropped 1 base and J dropped 5 bases, with 15 bases sitting between them. This CDR3 region has 15 residues. Germline CDR1 and CDR2: SGHDT and YYEEEE. CDR3 DNA sequence: TGTGCCAGCAGCTTGTGGGTACAGGCCTACGAGACCCAGTACTTC. Protein product: CASSLWVQAYETQYF.

The chain combines TRBV5-1 with TRBJ2-5; D possibly corresponds to TRBD2 (6 bases). CDR1 is SGHRS and CDR2 is YFSETQ in the germline V gene. Deletions cut 1 base from V and 2 bases from J, with 9 bases between. The CDR3 has 14 residues. The CDR3 loop reads CASSLRTTQETQYF. CDR3 sequence (DNA): TGCGCCAGCAGCTTGCGGACTACTCAAGAGACCCAGTACTTC. Supplemented by reference TRBV5-1 and TRBJ2-5, the full variable domain reads KAGVTQTPRYLIKTRGQQVTLSCSPISGHRSVSWYQQTPGQGLQFLFEYFSETQRNKGNFPGRFSGRQFSNSRSEMNVSTLELGDSALYLCASSLRTTQETQYFGPGTRLLVL.

J is TRBJ2-5 and V is TRBV28; the D gene is possibly TRBD1 (5 bases). Trimming took off 3 bases at V and 5 bases at J, with 10 bases between the two ends. The CDR3 extends over 13 amino acids. CDR1 and CDR2 (germline): MDHEN, SYDVKM. CDR3 region: CASSLPGMETQYF. The CDR3, as DNA: TGTGCCAGCAGTTTGCCAGGGATGGAGACCCAGTACTTC. The full variable domain, in which reference TRBV28 and TRBJ2-5 provide the parts outside the CDR3, is DVKVTQSSRYLVKRTGEKVFLECVQDMDHENMFWYRQDPGLGLRLIYFSYDVKMKEKGDIPEGYSVSREKKERFSLILESASTNQTSMYLCASSLPGMETQYFGPGTRLLVL.

This chain links TRBV7-8 with TRBJ2-7; 12 bases fit TRBD2. The CDR3 spans 16 residues. Unmatched junction bases numbered 5, after V lost 5 bases and J lost 0 bases. Germline values: CDR1 SGHVS, CDR2 FQNEAQ. The CDR3 loop is CASSPWTSGISYEQYF. The DNA for the CDR3 is TGTGCCAGCAGCCCCTGGACTAGCGGGATCTCCTACGAGCAGTACTTC.

The rearrangement links TRBV7-2 to TRBJ2-7; 12 bases align to TRBD2. The CDR3 has 15 residues. Losses at the gene ends were 10 bases for V and 2 bases for J; bases not matched to a gene: 9. Looked up from germline, CDR1 is SGHTA and CDR2 is FQGNSA. CDR3 sequence (DNA): TGTGCCACCAGGACTAGCGGGACTTCAACCTACGAGCAGTACTTC. Translating it yields CATRTSGTSTYEQYF.

The count of this clone is one. The V and J genes are TRBV10-3 and TRBJ1-2; no clear D gene. The CDR3 has 14 amino acids. Germline V gene lookup returns CDR1 ENHRY and CDR2 SYGVKD. Deletions cut 5 bases from V and 0 bases from J, with 10 bases between. The CDR3: CAISIGGANYGYTF. The CDR3 bases are TGTGCCATCAGTATCGGTGGAGCTAACTATGGCTACACCTTC.